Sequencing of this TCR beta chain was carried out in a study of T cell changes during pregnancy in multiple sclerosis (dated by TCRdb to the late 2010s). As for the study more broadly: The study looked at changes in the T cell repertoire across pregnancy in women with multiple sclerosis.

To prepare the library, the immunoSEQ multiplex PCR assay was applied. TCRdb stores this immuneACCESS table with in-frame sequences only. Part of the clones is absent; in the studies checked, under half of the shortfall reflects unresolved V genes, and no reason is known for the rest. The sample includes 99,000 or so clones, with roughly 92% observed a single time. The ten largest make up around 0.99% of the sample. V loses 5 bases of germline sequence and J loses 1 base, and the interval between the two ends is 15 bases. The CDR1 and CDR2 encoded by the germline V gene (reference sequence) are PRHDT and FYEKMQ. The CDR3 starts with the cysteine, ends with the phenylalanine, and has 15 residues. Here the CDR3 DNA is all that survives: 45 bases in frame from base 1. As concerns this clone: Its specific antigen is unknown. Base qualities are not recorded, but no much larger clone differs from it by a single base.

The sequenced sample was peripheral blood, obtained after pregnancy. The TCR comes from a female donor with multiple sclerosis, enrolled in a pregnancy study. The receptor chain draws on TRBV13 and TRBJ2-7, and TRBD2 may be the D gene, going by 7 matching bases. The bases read TGTGCCAGCAGCGGAATGAGGGGGGGTTCCTACGAGCAGTACTTC. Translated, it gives CASSGMRGGSYEQYF.